The sequence of this T cell receptor (beta chain) was determined in a study of vaccination and CD4 T cells after COVID-19. Study summary: Investigators stimulated cells with overlapping spike peptides drawn from SARS-CoV-2, HCoV-NL63, HCoV-OC43 and HCoV-229E. Cultures that served as controls received a CEFX pool, an HIV-1 Nef pool, or no peptide.

The CDR3 runs 18 residues. Per germline, CDR1 SGHTA and CDR2 FQGTGA. V dropped 8 bases and J dropped 4; count of bases not matched to a gene: 20. Treatment meaning: approximately nine-day PBMC culture with coronavirus spike peptide pools or control peptides (ViraFEST assay). ViraFEST sequenced TCRs after peptide-pool expansion of antigen-specific T cells. Convalescent patients tested SARS-CoV-2 PCR positive from March to December 2020, before Alpha, Beta and Delta emerged. CD4+ T cells that had been cultured provided DNA sequenced with the Oncomine TCR Beta short-read assay. From the PCR reads, TCRdb called clonotypes with MiXCR, one entry per CDR3 protein. The table has over 3,500 distinct CDR3 sequences, approximately 20% seen once. This clonotype was seen a few times. The target antigen is unknown.

This sequence originates from a human donor who had recovered from COVID-19. The chain has TRBV7-3 and TRBJ1-5, with 7 positions matching TRBD1. Sequenced sample: CD4+ T cells from blood, cultured in vitro. CDR3 region: CASSLRDSSVVGNQPQHF. For the CDR3, the DNA is TGTGCCAGCTCACTCCGGGACAGCTCGGTCGTGGGGAATCAGCCCCAGCATTTT.